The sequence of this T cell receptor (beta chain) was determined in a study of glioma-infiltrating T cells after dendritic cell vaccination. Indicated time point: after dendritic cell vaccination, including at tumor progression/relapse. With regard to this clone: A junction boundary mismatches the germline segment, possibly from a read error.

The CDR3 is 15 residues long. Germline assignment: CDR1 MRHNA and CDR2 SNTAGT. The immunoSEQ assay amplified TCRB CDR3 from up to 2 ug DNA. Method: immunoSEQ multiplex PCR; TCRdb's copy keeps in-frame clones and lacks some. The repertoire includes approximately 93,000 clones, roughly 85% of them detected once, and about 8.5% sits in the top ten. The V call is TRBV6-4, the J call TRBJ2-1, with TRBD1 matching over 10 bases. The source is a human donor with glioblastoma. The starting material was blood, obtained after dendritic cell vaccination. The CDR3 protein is CASSDGTGEYNEQFF. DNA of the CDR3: TGTGCTAGCAGTGATGGGACAGGGGAATACAATGAGCAGTTCTTC.